The 14 T cell receptor beta chains given below trace back to one sample, sequenced in a study of metastatic and nonmetastatic thyroid tumors. MiXCR was used by TCRdb to re-call the PCR reads. Among about 28,000 clones listed, 20% to 30% were seen once. Thyroid surgery was performed in patients who had received no treatment beforehand. The sample consisted of blood. The receptors derive from a female donor with papillary thyroid cancer or a benign thyroid nodule (not recorded which). Some clones in this sample may be carry-over from other donors' samples.

This clone was detected ten times or more. The rearrangement links TRBV9 to TRBJ2-3; no clear D gene. The V and J ends lost 1 base and 0 bases respectively, with 9 bases between them. The CDR3 runs 15 residues. In germline, CDR1 is SGDLS, CDR2 YYNGEE. CDR3 loop: CASSVIGTSTDTQYF. CDR3 bases: TGTGCCAGCAGCGTAATCGGCACTAGCACAGATACGCAGTATTTT.

This clone was seen at least ten times. V gene TRBV3-1 combines with J gene TRBJ2-7, with 8 bases that match TRBD2. In germline, CDR1 is LGHDT, CDR2 YNNKEL (reference sequence). Unmatched junction bases numbered 6, after V lost 0 bases and J lost 2 bases. The CDR3 is 16 amino acids. The CDR3 nucleotides read TGTGCCAGCAGCCAAGACATGGGACTAGGAACCTACGAGCAGTACTTC. Encoded protein: CASSQDMGLGTYEQYF.

This clone showed up many times. The DNA for the CDR3 is TGTGCCTGGAGTCGAGGGGGGGGCGAGGATACGCAGTATTTT. This translates into CAWSRGGGEDTQYF. This chain connects TRBV30 to TRBJ2-3, with D tentatively TRBD2 (7 bases). Germline assignment: CDR1 GTSNPN and CDR2 SVGIG (reference sequence). Trimming took 2 bases from V and 6 from J, leaving 15 bases between them. This CDR3 spans 14 amino acids.

This clone appeared many times. With a much larger clone just one base away, this may be a read error. The J gene is TRBJ2-7, the V gene TRBV24-1, with D unresolved. CDR3 length equals 12 residues. Looked up from germline, CDR1 is KGHDR and CDR2 is SFDVKD. Written as DNA, the CDR3 is TGTGCCACCAGTGCCCAAGGGTACGGGCAGTACTTC. As protein: CATSAQGYGQYF.

This clone was seen ten or more times. This chain links TRBV6-1 with TRBJ2-2, with D unresolved. The CDR3 loop spans 14 amino acids. Trimming took 8 bases from V and 6 from J, leaving 16 bases between them. Germline V lookup: CDR1 MNHNS, CDR2 SASEGT. The CDR3 sequence: CASSTPVAAGELFF. The CDR3, as DNA: TGTGCCAGCTCCACCCCCGTGGCGGCCGGGGAGCTGTTTTTT.

This clone was seen ten or more times. The chain recombines TRBV7-2 with TRBJ2-4; D is uncertain. This CDR3 spans 14 amino acids. Trimming removed 2 bases at V and 8 bases at J, with 13 bases between. Germline V gene data show CDR1 as SGHTA and CDR2 as FQGNSA. CDR3 residues: CASSLSIMEHIQYF. In DNA, the CDR3 is TGTGCCAGCAGCTTAAGTATTATGGAGCACATTCAGTACTTC.

This clone was recorded many times. This chain links TRBV11-2 with TRBJ1-1, with D tentatively TRBD1 (5 bases). Trimming took 3 bases from V and 4 from J, leaving 12 bases between them. The CDR3 spans 14 residues. CDR1 is SGHAT and CDR2 is FQNNGV in the germline V gene. CDR3 sequence reads: CASSFGQGGTEAFF. For the CDR3, the DNA is TGTGCCAGCAGCTTCGGGCAGGGTGGCACTGAAGCTTTCTTT.

This clone was seen a handful of times. The rearrangement links TRBV10-2 to TRBJ2-7; D unresolved. Per the germline V gene, CDR1 is WSHSY and CDR2 is SAAADI. The V and J ends lost 8 bases and 2 bases respectively, with 10 bases between them. The CDR3 sequence is 12 residues long. The CDR3 region has the DNA TGCGCCAGCGATACTGAGACCTACGAGCAGTACTTC. Translation gives CASDTETYEQYF.

This clone was seen ten or more times. At the DNA level, this CDR3 is encoded by other sequences in the same sample as well. The CDR3 region is CASSPPGQPYEQYF. CDR3 nucleotide sequence: TGTGCCAGCTCACCCCCAGGACAGCCCTACGAGCAGTACTTC. This chain links TRBV18 with TRBJ2-7; weak D call: TRBD1 (6 bases). CDR3 length: 14 residues. V dropped 3 bases and J dropped 2 bases, with 11 bases sitting between them. From germline, CDR1 is KGHSH and CDR2 LQKENI. The whole variable domain, filled in from reference TRBV18 and TRBJ2-7, reads NAGVMQNPRHLVRRRGQEARLRCSPMKGHSHVYWYRQLPEEGLKFMVYLQKENIIDESGMPKERFSAEFPKEGPSILRIQQVVRGDSAAYFCASSPPGQPYEQYFGPGTRLTVT.

This clone was detected many times. This chain connects TRBV11-2 to TRBJ2-4, with TRBD2 as a possible D gene (6 bases). The germline V and J ends were trimmed by 5 bases and 0 bases, with 23 bases remaining between them. Germline-derived CDR1 and CDR2 are SGHAT and FQNNGV. This CDR3 is built from 19 residues. The CDR3 sequence is CASSRKVGTPTLAKNIQYF. CDR3 sequence (DNA): TGTGCCAGCAGCCGAAAAGTGGGGACTCCGACCTTAGCCAAAAACATTCAGTACTTC.

In its sample, this clone was seen many times. A much larger clone differs by one base, so this may be a read error. This CDR3 is CAWSVLQGPYEQCF. The CDR3 nucleotides read TGTGCCTGGAGTGTACTCCAGGGCCCCTACGAGCAGTGCTTC. V and J are TRBV30 and TRBJ2-7, with D perhaps TRBD1 (5 bases). The CDR3 spans 14 residues. CDR1 is GTSNPN, CDR2 SVGIG, per germline (reference sequence).

This clone appeared many times. The chain is built from TRBV7-2 and TRBJ1-2; a possible D gene is TRBD1 (6 bases). Germline CDR1 reads SGHTA; CDR2 reads FQGNSA. The CDR3 has 15 amino acids. The V end was cut by 0 bases, the J end by 4 bases, with 12 bases between. The CDR3 is CASSLAPRGLYGYTF. In DNA form, the CDR3 reads TGTGCCAGCAGCTTAGCCCCTCGGGGGCTCTATGGCTACACCTTC.

V gene TRBV7-9 combines with J gene TRBJ2-3; TRBD1 agrees at 7 bases. V dropped 5 bases and J dropped 4; count of bases not matched to a gene: 6. The germline V gene encodes CDR1 SEHNR and CDR2 FQNEAQ (reference sequence). The CDR3 extends over 14 amino acids. The CDR3 protein is CASSPGGEADTQYF. The CDR3 DNA reads TGTGCCAGCAGCCCAGGGGGTGAGGCAGATACGCAGTATTTT.

Only a few counts were recorded for this clone. The chain uses TRBV24-1 and TRBJ2-1, with unresolved D. V gave up 4 bases and J gave up 0 bases, with 9 bases separating them. The germline CDR1 and CDR2 sequences are KGHDR and SFDVKD. The CDR3 consists of 15 residues. In nucleotides, the CDR3 is TGTGCCACCAGTGAAAGGCACAGCTCCTACAATGAGCAGTTCTTC. This encodes CATSERHSSYNEQFF.